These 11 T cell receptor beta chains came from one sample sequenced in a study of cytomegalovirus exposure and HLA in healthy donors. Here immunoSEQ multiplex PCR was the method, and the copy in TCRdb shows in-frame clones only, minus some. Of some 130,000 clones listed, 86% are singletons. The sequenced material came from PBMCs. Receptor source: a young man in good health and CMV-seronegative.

CDR3 coding DNA: TGTGCCAGCAGCCCTCAGGGCACAGATACGCAGTATTTT. It is translated as CASSPQGTDTQYF. V is TRBV7-2 and J is TRBJ2-3; D gene ambiguous. Trimming cost V 5 bases and J 1 base, with 7 bases left between them. The V gene's germline CDR1 is SGHTA and CDR2 FQGNSA. This CDR3 contains 13 residues.

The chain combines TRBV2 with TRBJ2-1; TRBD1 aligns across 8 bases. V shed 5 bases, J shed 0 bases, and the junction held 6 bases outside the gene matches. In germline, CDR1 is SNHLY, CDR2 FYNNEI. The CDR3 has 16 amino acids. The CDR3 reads CASSWQGAGSYNEQFF. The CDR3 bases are TGTGCCAGCAGTTGGCAGGGGGCGGGCTCCTACAATGAGCAGTTCTTC.

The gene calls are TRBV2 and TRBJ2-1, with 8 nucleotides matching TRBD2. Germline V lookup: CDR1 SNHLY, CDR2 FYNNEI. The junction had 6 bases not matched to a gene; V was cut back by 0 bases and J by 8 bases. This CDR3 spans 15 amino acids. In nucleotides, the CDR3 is TGTGCCAGCAGTGAAGCCGGGACTAGAGTTGATGAGCAGTTCTTC. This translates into CASSEAGTRVDEQFF. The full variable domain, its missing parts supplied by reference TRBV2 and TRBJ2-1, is EPEVTQTPSHQVTQMGQEVILRCVPISNHLYFYWYRQILGQKVEFLVSFYNNEISEKSEIFDDQFSVERPDGSNFTLKIRSTKLEDSAMYFCASSEAGTRVDEQFFGPGTRLTVL.

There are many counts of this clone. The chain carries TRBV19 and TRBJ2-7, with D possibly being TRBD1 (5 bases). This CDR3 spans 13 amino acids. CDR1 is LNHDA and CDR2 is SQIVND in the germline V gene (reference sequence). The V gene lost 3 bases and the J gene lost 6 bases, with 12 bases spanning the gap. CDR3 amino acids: CASSITGWGEQYF. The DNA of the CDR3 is TGTGCCAGTAGTATCACAGGATGGGGCGAGCAGTACTTC.

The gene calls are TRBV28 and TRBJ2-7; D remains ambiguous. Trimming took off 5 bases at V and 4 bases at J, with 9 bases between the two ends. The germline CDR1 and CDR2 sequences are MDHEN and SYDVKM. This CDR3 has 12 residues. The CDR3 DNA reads TGTGCCAGCAGTCTTACAGTTTACGAGCAGTACTTC. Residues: CASSLTVYEQYF.

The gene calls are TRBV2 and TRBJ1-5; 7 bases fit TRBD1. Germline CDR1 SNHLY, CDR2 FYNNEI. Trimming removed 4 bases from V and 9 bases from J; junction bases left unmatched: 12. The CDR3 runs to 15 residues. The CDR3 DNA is TGTGCCAGCAGTGCGCGGACAGGCCCGGATGGGCCCCAGCATTTT. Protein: CASSARTGPDGPQHF.

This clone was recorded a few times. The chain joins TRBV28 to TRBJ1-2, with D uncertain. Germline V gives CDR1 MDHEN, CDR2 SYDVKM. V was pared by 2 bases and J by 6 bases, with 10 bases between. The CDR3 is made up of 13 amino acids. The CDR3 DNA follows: TGTGCCAGCAGTTTAGTCCTCTTTGATGGCTACACCTTC. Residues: CASSLVLFDGYTF.

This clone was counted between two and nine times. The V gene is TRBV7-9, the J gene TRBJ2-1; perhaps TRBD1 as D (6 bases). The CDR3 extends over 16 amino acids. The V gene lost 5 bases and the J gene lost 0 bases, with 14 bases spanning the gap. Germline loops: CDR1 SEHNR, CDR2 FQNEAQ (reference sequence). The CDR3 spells CASSPKGDRSYNEQFF. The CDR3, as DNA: TGTGCCAGCAGCCCGAAGGGGGACCGCTCCTACAATGAGCAGTTCTTC.

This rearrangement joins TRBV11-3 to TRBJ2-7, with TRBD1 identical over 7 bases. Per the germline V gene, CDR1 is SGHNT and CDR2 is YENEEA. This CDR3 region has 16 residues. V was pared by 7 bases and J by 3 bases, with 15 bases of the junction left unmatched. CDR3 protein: CASTLDEDRDGYEQYF. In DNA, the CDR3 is TGTGCCAGCACCTTGGACGAAGACAGGGACGGCTACGAGCAGTACTTC.

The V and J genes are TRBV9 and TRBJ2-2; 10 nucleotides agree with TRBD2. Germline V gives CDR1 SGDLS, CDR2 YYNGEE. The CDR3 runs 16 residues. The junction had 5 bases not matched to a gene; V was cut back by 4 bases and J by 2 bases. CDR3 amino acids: CASSPWTSGNTGELFF. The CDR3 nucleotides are TGTGCCAGCAGCCCCTGGACTAGCGGAAACACCGGGGAGCTGTTTTTT.

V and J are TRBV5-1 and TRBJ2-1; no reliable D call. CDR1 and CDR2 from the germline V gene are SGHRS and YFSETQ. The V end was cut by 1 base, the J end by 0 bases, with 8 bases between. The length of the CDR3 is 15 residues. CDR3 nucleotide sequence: TGCGCCAGCAGCTTGATCGCGGACTCCTACAATGAGCAGTTCTTC. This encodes CASSLIADSYNEQFF. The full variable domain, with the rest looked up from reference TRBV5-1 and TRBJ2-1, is KAGVTQTPRYLIKTRGQQVTLSCSPISGHRSVSWYQQTPGQGLQFLFEYFSETQRNKGNFPGRFSGRQFSNSRSEMNVSTLELGDSALYLCASSLIADSYNEQFFGPGTRLTVL.